This is a list of T cell receptor beta chains from one sample in a study of naive and memory T cell subsets. TCRdb processed the UMI-ligation and nested PCR reads anew with MiXCR; each CDR3 protein has one entry. Of some 110,000 distinct CDR3 sequences in the sample, over 30% were seen once. The sample comprised central memory CD4+ T cells from blood. Receptors originate from a human donor in good health. Each CDR3 is given with its conserved first and last residue. The D gene is left open where the match is weak. Expanded clones get a size class; other rows say once, few or many, or leave the size out.

d_gene: TRBD1; v_gene: TRBV2; abundance: few; j_gene: TRBJ2-5; CDR3aa: CASSEALRTGVETQYF; CDR3nt: TGTGCCAGCAGTGAAGCGCTTCGGACAGGGGTGGAGACCCAGTACTTC
d_gene: -; v_gene: TRBV29-1; abundance: -; j_gene: TRBJ1-1; CDR3aa: CSVCPVRNTEAFF; CDR3nt: TGCAGCGTCTGCCCGGTCCGGAACACTGAAGCTTTCTTT
d_gene: TRBD1; v_gene: TRBV7-9; abundance: few; j_gene: TRBJ1-5; CDR3aa: CASSLGQGFYQPQHF; CDR3nt: TGTGCCAGCAGCTTGGGACAGGGGTTTTATCAGCCCCAGCATTTT
d_gene: -; v_gene: TRBV29-1; abundance: medium-sized; j_gene: TRBJ1-5; CDR3aa: CSGGDPLGPQHF; CDR3nt: TGCAGCGGAGGGGATCCCCTGGGGCCCCAGCATTTT
d_gene: TRBD2; v_gene: TRBV28; abundance: many; j_gene: TRBJ2-7; CDR3aa: CASSIQSGRLEQYF; CDR3nt: TGTGCCAGCAGCATTCAAAGCGGGAGACTTGAGCAGTACTTC
d_gene: -; v_gene: TRBV18; abundance: -; j_gene: TRBJ1-1; CDR3aa: CASSPRGTSTEAFF; CDR3nt: TGTGCCAGCTCACCACGGGGCACATCCACTGAAGCTTTCTTT
d_gene: TRBD2; v_gene: TRBV4-2; abundance: -; j_gene: TRBJ2-7; CDR3aa: CASSHLGSGSGSYEQYF; CDR3nt: TGTGCCAGCAGCCACTTAGGTAGCGGGAGTGGCTCCTACGAGCAGTACTTC
d_gene: -; v_gene: TRBV11-2; abundance: -; j_gene: TRBJ2-1; CDR3aa: CASSSKAPRWAYNEQFF; CDR3nt: TGTGCCAGCAGCTCAAAGGCGCCCCGTTGGGCCTACAATGAGCAGTTCTTC
d_gene: -; v_gene: TRBV4-3; abundance: few; j_gene: TRBJ2-3; CDR3aa: CASSLEFTDTQYF; CDR3nt: TGCGCCAGCAGCCTGGAGTTCACAGATACGCAGTATTTT
d_gene: -; v_gene: TRBV19; abundance: -; j_gene: TRBJ2-3; CDR3aa: CASSFAEDTQYF; CDR3nt: TGTGCCAGTAGTTTCGCAGAAGATACGCAGTATTTT
d_gene: TRBD1; v_gene: TRBV28; abundance: few; j_gene: TRBJ2-4; CDR3aa: CASSSSGTGGYIQYF; CDR3nt: TGTGCCAGCAGTTCTTCCGGGACAGGGGGTTACATTCAGTACTTC
d_gene: -; v_gene: TRBV6-5; abundance: -; j_gene: TRBJ1-5; CDR3aa: CASSQGFRSNQPQHF; CDR3nt: TGTGCCAGCAGCCAGGGGTTTAGGAGCAATCAGCCCCAGCATTTT
d_gene: -; v_gene: TRBV6-2/TRBV6-3; abundance: -; j_gene: TRBJ2-4; CDR3aa: CASRPDRRPKNIQYF; CDR3nt: TGTGCCAGCAGACCTGACAGACGGCCCAAAAACATTCAGTACTTC
d_gene: -; v_gene: TRBV29-1; abundance: few; j_gene: TRBJ2-5; CDR3aa: CSGDWAFFETQYF; CDR3nt: TGCAGCGGGGACTGGGCTTTCTTTGAGACCCAGTACTTC
d_gene: -; v_gene: TRBV20-1; abundance: many; j_gene: TRBJ2-3; CDR3aa: CSAWDLYTDTQYF; CDR3nt: TGCAGTGCTTGGGACCTCTACACAGATACGCAGTATTTT
d_gene: TRBD1; v_gene: TRBV28; abundance: -; j_gene: TRBJ2-3; CDR3aa: CASSTGVRSGTQYF; CDR3nt: TGTGCCAGCAGTACAGGGGTGAGAAGTGGTACGCAGTATTTT
d_gene: TRBD1; v_gene: TRBV24-1; abundance: few; j_gene: TRBJ1-5; CDR3aa: CATSGTGGNQPQHF; CDR3nt: TGTGCCACCAGCGGGACAGGGGGCAATCAGCCCCAGCATTTT
d_gene: TRBD1; v_gene: TRBV28; abundance: -; j_gene: TRBJ2-3; CDR3aa: CASSSGQGSDTQYF; CDR3nt: TGTGCCAGCAGTTCGGGACAGGGGTCAGATACGCAGTATTTT
d_gene: -; v_gene: TRBV6-5; abundance: -; j_gene: TRBJ2-7; CDR3aa: CASSYSGRSSQGQFYEQYF; CDR3nt: TGTGCCAGCAGTTACTCGGGCAGGAGCTCGCAGGGTCAGTTCTACGAGCAGTACTTC
d_gene: TRBD2; v_gene: TRBV4-3; abundance: few; j_gene: TRBJ2-3; CDR3aa: CASSQDRGSSGTQYF; CDR3nt: TGCGCCAGCAGCCAAGATCGAGGGTCTAGCGGCACGCAGTATTTT
d_gene: TRBD2; v_gene: TRBV6-2/TRBV6-3; abundance: few; j_gene: TRBJ2-2; CDR3aa: CASRSSGRSTGELFF; CDR3nt: TGTGCCAGCAGGTCTAGCGGGAGGTCCACCGGGGAGCTGTTTTTT
d_gene: -; v_gene: TRBV7-2; abundance: -; j_gene: TRBJ2-3; CDR3aa: CASSLGLATDTQYF; CDR3nt: TGTGCCAGCAGCTTAGGCCTAGCAACAGATACGCAGTATTTT
d_gene: -; v_gene: TRBV7-2; abundance: -; j_gene: TRBJ2-4; CDR3aa: CASSLVRGLGWDIQYF; CDR3nt: TGTGCCAGCAGCTTAGTGAGGGGACTTGGGTGGGACATTCAGTACTTC
d_gene: -; v_gene: TRBV19; abundance: few; j_gene: TRBJ2-1; CDR3aa: CASSLIALGQGSYNEQFF; CDR3nt: TGTGCCAGTAGCCTCATTGCGTTGGGGCAGGGATCCTACAATGAGCAGTTCTTC
d_gene: TRBD1; v_gene: TRBV28; abundance: few; j_gene: TRBJ1-1; CDR3aa: CASTILGTAEAFF; CDR3nt: TGTGCCAGCACTATACTTGGGACAGCTGAAGCTTTCTTT
d_gene: TRBD2; v_gene: TRBV3-1; abundance: few; j_gene: TRBJ2-1; CDR3aa: CASSGTSGSSEQFF; CDR3nt: TGTGCCAGCAGCGGGACTAGCGGGAGTAGTGAGCAGTTCTTC
d_gene: -; v_gene: TRBV7-2; abundance: -; j_gene: TRBJ2-1; CDR3aa: CASIPGEGHVYNEQFF; CDR3nt: TGTGCCAGCATCCCGGGAGAGGGGCATGTCTACAATGAGCAGTTCTTC
d_gene: TRBD1; v_gene: TRBV10-3; abundance: -; j_gene: TRBJ2-7; CDR3aa: CAISKTGRTYEQYF; CDR3nt: TGTGCCATCAGTAAGACAGGGAGAACCTACGAGCAGTACTTC
d_gene: -; v_gene: TRBV19; abundance: many; j_gene: TRBJ2-1; CDR3aa: CASTTSGTAYNEQFF; CDR3nt: TGTGCCAGTACCACCTCAGGAACAGCCTACAATGAGCAGTTCTTC
d_gene: -; v_gene: TRBV6-4; abundance: -; j_gene: TRBJ2-1; CDR3aa: CASSEQGTGIANEQFF; CDR3nt: TGTGCCAGCAGTGAACAAGGAACAGGCATCGCCAATGAGCAGTTCTTC
d_gene: -; v_gene: TRBV7-3; abundance: -; j_gene: TRBJ1-6; CDR3aa: CASSLPRGVIPLHF; CDR3nt: TGTGCCAGCAGCCTACCTCGGGGGGTCATCCCCCTCCACTTT
d_gene: TRBD1; v_gene: TRBV5-4; abundance: -; j_gene: TRBJ1-1; CDR3aa: CASSLRDSPRTEAFF; CDR3nt: TGTGCCAGCAGCCTCCGGGACAGCCCTCGCACTGAAGCTTTCTTT
d_gene: -; v_gene: TRBV6-5; abundance: few; j_gene: TRBJ1-5; CDR3aa: CASSPGFRSNQPQHF; CDR3nt: TGTGCCAGCAGTCCAGGGTTTCGTAGCAATCAGCCCCAGCATTTT